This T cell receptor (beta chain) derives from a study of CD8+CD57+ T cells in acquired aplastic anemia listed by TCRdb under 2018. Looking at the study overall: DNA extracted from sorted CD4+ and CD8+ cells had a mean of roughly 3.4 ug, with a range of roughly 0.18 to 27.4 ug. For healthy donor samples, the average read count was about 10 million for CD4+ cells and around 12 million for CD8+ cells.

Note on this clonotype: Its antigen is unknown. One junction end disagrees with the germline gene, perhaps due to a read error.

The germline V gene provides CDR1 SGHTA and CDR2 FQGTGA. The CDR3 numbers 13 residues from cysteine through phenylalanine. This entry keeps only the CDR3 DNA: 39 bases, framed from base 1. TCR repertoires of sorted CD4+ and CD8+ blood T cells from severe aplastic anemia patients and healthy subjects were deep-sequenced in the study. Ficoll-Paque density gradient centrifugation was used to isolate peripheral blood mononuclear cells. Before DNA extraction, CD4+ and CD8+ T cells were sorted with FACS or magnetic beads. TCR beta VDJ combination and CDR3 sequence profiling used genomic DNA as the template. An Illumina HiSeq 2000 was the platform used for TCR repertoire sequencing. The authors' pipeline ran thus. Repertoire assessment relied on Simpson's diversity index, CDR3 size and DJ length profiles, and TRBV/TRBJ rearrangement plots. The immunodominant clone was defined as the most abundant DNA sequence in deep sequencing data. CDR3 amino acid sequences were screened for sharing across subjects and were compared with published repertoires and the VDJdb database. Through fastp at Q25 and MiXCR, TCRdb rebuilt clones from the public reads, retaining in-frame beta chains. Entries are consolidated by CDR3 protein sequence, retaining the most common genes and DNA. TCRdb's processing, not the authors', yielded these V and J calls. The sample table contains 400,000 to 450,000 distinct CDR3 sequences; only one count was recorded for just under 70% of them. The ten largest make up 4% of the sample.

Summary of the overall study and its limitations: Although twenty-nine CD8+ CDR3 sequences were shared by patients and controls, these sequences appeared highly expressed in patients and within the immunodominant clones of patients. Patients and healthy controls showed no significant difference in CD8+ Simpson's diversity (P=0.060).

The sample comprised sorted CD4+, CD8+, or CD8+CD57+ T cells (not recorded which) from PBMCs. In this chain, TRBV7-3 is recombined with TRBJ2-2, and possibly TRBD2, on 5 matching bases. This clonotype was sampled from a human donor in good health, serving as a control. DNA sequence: TGTGCCAGCAGCTTGTCGTGGACCGGGGAGATGTTTTTT. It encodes CASSLSWTGEMFF.